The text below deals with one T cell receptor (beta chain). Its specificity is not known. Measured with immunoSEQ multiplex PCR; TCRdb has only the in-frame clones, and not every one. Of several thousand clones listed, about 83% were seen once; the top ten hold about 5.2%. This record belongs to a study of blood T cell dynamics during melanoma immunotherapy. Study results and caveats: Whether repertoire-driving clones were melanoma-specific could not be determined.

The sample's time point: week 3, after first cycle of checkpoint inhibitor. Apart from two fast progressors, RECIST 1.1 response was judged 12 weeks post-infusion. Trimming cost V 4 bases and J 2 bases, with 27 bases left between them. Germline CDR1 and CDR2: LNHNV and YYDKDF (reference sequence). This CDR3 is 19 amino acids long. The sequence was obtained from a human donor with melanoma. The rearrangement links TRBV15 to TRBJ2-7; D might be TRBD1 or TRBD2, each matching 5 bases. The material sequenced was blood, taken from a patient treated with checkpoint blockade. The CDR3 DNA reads TGTGCCACCAGCACCCGGGGAGCAGGGTGGAGACCTGAGCCCTACGAGCAGTACTTC. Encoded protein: CATSTRGAGWRPEPYEQYF.